This TCR beta chain stems from a study of blood T cell repertoires in COVID-19. The V end lost 1 base, the J end lost 4 bases, and 15 bases lay between the germline ends. The CDR3 loop spans 16 amino acids. Germline loops: CDR1 SGHDT, CDR2 YYEEEE. TCRdb's table, derived via immunoSEQ multiplex PCR, lists solely in-frame clones and lacks some. The table lists about 220,000 clones, over 75% of them singletons. The sequencing input was PBMCs or T cells enriched from blood (not recorded which). This chain uses TRBV5-6 with TRBJ2-1; D may be TRBD2 (6 bases). The clonotype originates from a young woman in a cohort exposed to, infected with or recovered from COVID-19 (not recorded which). CDR3 coding DNA: TGTGCCAGCAGCTTGTATAAAAGCGGGTCATACAATGAGCAGTTCTTC. The encoded protein is CASSLYKSGSYNEQFF.